The T cell receptor beta chain described here comes from a study of T cell responses to AZD1222 COVID-19 vaccine. This CDR3 region has 13 residues. The ends were cut back, 3 bases at V and 8 bases at J, with 12 bases in the middle. The germline CDR1 and CDR2 sequences are SGDLS and YYNGEE. Study-wide findings and caveats: Females outnumbered males among donors, who were mostly white British; clonal diversity was possibly underestimated.

Assay used: immunoSEQ multiplex PCR; TCRdb lists only in-frame clones, some missing. The table has around 95,000 clones, around 90% seen once. A remark on this clone: The antigen remains undetermined.

The genes are TRBV9 and TRBJ2-1; D gene uncertain. The origin of this receptor is an adult in good health. Sequenced material: peripheral blood, taken on day 0 of AZD1222 vaccination. In DNA form, the CDR3 reads TGTGCCAGCAGCGATGAGATGGACGATGAGCAGTTCTTC. As protein: CASSDEMDDEQFF.